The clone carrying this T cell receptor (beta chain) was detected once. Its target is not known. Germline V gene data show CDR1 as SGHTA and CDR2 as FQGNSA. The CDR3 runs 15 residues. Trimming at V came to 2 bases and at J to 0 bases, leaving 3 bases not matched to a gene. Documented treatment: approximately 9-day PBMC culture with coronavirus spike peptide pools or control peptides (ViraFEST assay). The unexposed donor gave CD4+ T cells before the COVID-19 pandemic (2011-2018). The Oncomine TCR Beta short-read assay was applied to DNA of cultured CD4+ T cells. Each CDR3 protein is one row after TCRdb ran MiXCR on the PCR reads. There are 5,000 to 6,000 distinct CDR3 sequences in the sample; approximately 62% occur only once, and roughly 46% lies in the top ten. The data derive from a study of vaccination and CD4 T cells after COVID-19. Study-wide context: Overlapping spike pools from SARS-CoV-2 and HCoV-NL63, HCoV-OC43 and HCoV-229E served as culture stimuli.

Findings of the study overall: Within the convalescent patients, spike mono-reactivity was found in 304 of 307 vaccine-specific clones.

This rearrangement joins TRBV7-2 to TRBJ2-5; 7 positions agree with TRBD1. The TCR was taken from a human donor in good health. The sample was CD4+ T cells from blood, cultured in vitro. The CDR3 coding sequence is TGTGCCAGCAGCTTATCAGGGACAGACCAAGAGACCCAGTACTTC. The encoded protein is CASSLSGTDQETQYF.